This T cell receptor beta chain originates from a study of cytomegalovirus exposure and HLA in healthy donors. The CDR3 sequence is 16 residues long. In germline, CDR1 is GTSNPN, CDR2 SVGIG (reference sequence). Trimming shortened V by 1 base and J by 2 bases, and 18 bases separated the two germline ends. PCR amplification relied on 60 Vbeta primers (plus 13 Jbeta primers). The method was immunoSEQ multiplex PCR; TCRdb's version includes in-frame clones alone and lacks a portion of them. In the table there are tens of thousands of clones, 75% to 85% of which are singletons. Donors were nominally healthy when sampled, though unrecorded immune exposures were likely.

The clonotype comes from a man between 18 and 29 years old in good health and CMV-seropositive. V is TRBV30 and J is TRBJ2-7, with D possibly TRBD1 on 6 matching bases. Sequenced material: PBMCs. The CDR3 region is CAWSGGQGLLTYEQYF. CDR3 DNA sequence: TGTGCCTGGAGTGGGGGGCAGGGATTGCTGACCTACGAGCAGTACTTC.